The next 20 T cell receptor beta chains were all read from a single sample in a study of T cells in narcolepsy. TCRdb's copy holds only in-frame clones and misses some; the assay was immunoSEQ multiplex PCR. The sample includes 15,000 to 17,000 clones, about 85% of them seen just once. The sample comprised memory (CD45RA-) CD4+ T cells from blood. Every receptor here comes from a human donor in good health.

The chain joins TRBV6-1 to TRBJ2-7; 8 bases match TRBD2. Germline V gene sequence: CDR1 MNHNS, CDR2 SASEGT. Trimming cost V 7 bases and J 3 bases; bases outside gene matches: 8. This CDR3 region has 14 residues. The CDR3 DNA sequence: TGTGCCAGCAAAAGGCCGGGAGGGGTCTACGAGCAGTACTTC. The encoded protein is CASKRPGGVYEQYF.

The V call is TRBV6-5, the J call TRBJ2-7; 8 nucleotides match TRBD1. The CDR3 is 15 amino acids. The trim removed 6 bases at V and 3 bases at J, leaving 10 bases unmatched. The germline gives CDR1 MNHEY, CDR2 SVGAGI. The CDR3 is CASSRTGTGRYEQYF. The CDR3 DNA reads TGTGCCAGCAGCCGAACCGGGACAGGACGCTACGAGCAGTACTTC.

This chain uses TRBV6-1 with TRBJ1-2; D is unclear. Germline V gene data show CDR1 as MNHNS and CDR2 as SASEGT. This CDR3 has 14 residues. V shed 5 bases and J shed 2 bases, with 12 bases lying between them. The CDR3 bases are TGTGCCAGCAGTATCTCGACCGAAAACTATGGCTACACCTTC. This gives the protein CASSISTENYGYTF.

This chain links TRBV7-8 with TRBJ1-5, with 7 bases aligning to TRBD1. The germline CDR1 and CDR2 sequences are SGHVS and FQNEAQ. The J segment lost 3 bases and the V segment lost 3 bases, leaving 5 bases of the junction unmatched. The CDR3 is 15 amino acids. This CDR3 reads CASSFRDSLNQPQHF. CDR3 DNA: TGTGCCAGCAGCTTCAGGGACAGCCTCAATCAGCCCCAGCATTTT.

CDR3 amino acids: CASSQVTSYGYTF. The CDR3 DNA reads TGTGCCAGCAGCCAAGTCACGAGCTATGGCTACACCTTC. This chain uses TRBV14 with TRBJ1-2; the D is unclear. Trimming took 1 base from V and 4 from J, leaving 7 bases between them. CDR1 and CDR2 (germline): SGHDN, FVKESK. CDR3 size: 13 residues.

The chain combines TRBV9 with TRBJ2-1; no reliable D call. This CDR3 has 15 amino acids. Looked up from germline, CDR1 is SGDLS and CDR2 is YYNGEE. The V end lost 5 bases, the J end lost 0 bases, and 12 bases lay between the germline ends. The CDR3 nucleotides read TGTGCCAGCAGTAGAGACTGGAGCTCCTACAATGAGCAGTTCTTC. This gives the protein CASSRDWSSYNEQFF.

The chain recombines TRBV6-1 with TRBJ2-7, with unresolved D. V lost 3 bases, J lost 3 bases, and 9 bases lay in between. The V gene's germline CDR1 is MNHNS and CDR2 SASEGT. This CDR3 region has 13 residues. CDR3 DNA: TGTGCCAGCAGTGACGCTTTGGGCTACGAGCAGTACTTC. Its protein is CASSDALGYEQYF.

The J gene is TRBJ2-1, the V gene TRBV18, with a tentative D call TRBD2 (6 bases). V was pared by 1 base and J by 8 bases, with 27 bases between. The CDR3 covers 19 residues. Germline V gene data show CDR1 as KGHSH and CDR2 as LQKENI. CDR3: CASSPRVSETRPSSHEQFF. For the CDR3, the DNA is TGTGCCAGCTCACCACGGGTATCGGAGACTAGACCTTCATCCCATGAGCAGTTCTTC.

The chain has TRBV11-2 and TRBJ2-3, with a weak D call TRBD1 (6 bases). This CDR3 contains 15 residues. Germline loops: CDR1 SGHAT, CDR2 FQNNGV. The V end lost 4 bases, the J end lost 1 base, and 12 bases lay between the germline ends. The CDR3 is CASSSGQFGTDTQYF. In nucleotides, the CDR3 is TGTGCCAGCAGCTCAGGACAGTTTGGCACAGATACGCAGTATTTT.

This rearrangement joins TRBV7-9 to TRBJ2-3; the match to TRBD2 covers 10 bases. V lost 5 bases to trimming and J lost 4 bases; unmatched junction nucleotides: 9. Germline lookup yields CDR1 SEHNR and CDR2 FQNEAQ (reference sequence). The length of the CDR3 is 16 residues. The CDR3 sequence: CASSPSLAGKADTQYF. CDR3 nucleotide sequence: TGTGCCAGCAGCCCTTCACTAGCGGGAAAAGCAGATACGCAGTATTTT.

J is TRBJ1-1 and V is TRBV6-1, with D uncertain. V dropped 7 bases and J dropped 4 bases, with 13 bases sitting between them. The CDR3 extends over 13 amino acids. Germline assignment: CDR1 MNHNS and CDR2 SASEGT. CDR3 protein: CASKVPPGTEAFF. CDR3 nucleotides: TGTGCCAGCAAGGTGCCTCCCGGCACTGAAGCTTTCTTT.

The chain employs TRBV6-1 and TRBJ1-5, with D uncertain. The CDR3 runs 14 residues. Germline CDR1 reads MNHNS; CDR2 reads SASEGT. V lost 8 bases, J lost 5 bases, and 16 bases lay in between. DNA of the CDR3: TGTGCCAGCGCCCCTATCGCACCCTATCAGCCCCAGCATTTT. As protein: CASAPIAPYQPQHF.

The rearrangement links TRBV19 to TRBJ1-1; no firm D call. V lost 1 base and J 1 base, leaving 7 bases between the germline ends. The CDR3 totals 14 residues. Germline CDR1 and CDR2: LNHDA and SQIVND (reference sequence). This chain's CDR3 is CASSIGKTNTEAFF. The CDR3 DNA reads TGTGCCAGTAGTATAGGAAAAACGAACACTGAAGCTTTCTTT. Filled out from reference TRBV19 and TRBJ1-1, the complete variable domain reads DGGITQSPKYLFRKEGQNVTLSCEQNLNHDAMYWYRQDPGQGLRLIYYSQIVNDFQKGDIAEGYSVSREKKESFPLTVTSAQKNPTAFYLCASSIGKTNTEAFFGQGTRLTVV.

Written as DNA, the CDR3 is TGTGCCAGCAGACCTACAGGGGATCAGCCCCAGCATTTT. Protein: CASRPTGDQPQHF. The chain recombines TRBV6-5 with TRBJ1-5, with TRBD1 identical over 7 bases. V gave up 6 bases and J gave up 5 bases; unmatched junction bases: 4. CDR3 size: 13 residues. Germline V gene sequence: CDR1 MNHEY, CDR2 SVGAGI.

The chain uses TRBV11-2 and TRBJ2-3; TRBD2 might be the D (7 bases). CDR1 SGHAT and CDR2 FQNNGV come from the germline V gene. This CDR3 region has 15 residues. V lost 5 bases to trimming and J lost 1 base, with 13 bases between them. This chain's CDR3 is CASSITGRGTDTQYF. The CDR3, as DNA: TGTGCCAGCAGCATCACAGGGAGGGGCACAGATACGCAGTATTTT.

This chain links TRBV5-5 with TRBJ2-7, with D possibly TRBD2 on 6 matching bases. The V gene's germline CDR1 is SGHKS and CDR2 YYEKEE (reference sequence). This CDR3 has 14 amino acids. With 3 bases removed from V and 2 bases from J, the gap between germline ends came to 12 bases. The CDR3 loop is CASSWRSSAYEQYF. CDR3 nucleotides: TGTGCCAGCAGCTGGCGGTCTAGCGCCTACGAGCAGTACTTC.

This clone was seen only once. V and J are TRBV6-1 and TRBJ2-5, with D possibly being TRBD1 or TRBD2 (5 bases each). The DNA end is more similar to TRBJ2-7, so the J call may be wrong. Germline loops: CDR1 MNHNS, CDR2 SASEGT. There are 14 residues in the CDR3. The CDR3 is CASRERTHSYEQYF. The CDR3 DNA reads TGTGCCAGCAGGGAGCGGACACACTCCTACGAGCAGTACTTC.

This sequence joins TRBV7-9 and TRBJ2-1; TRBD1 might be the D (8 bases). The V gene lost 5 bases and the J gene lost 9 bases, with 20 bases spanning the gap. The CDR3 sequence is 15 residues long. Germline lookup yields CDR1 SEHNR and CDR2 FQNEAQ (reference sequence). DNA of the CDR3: TGTGCCAGCAGCCAAAAAACAGGGGGGGCGCGTGAGCAGTTCTTC. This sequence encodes CASSQKTGGAREQFF.

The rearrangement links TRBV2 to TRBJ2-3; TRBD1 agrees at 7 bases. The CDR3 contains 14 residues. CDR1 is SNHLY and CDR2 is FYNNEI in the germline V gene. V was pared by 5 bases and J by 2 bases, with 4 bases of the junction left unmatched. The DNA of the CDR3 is TGTGCCAGCAGTCTACAGGGGATCACAGATACGCAGTATTTT. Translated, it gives CASSLQGITDTQYF.

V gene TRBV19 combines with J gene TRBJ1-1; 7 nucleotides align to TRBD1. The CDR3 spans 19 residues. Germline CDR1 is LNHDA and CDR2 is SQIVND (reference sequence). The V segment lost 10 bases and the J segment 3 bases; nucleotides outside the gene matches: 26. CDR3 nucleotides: TGTGCCACCCAGGACAGGACCCTCAGTAATTCAGAGGGGCACACTGAAGCTTTCTTT. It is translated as CATQDRTLSNSEGHTEAFF.